This T cell receptor beta chain was captured in a study of high-grade serous ovarian cancer treatment subgroups. Whole-study context: On average, just over 14,000 reads and several thousand unique TCR beta rearrangements were obtained per sample. General study findings and limits: Higher neoantigen levels went with greater TCR clonal relatedness. Repertoire similarity ranged roughly 0.11 to 0.85 between tumors of one patient. The analyses considered CDR3 and ignored CDR1 and CDR2.

Tumor tissue was taken before any definitive surgery or chemotherapy was given. Sequenced by immunoSEQ multiplex PCR; TCRdb stores in-frame clones only, minus some. The sample carries some 28,000 clones, about 80% recorded once. This clone was detected only a few times. Its antigen is undetermined. Sample: tumor tissue. The sequence came from a human donor with high-grade serous ovarian cancer.

The CDR3 region has the DNA TGTGCCAGCAGCTTGGCGGCGATACTACGCGGCTACACCTTC. The encoded protein is CASSLAAILRGYTF. V is TRBV5-4 and J is TRBJ1-2; no reliable D call. V lost 0 bases, J lost 8 bases, and 14 bases lay in between. Germline CDR1 is SGHNT and CDR2 is YYREEE (reference sequence). The CDR3 sequence is 14 residues long.